This entry lists 30 T cell receptor beta chains sequenced from one sample in a study of radiation and T cells in renal cell carcinoma. Specified time point: blood 4 weeks post-SBRT, at nephrectomy. Treatment reported: 15 Gy SBRT to primary tumor, nephrectomy 4 weeks later. Data came from immunoSEQ multiplex PCR; TCRdb stores just in-frame clones and leaves some out. The table records 120,000 to 150,000 clones, 70% to 90% of them present only once. The sample was blood, taken from a patient whose treatment included radiotherapy and nephrectomy. The receptors were gathered from a woman aged 50 to 60 with renal cell carcinoma.

V and J are TRBV9 and TRBJ2-7, with 7 bases identical to TRBD1. The CDR3 spans 14 residues. V lost 3 bases to trimming and J lost 0 bases; unmatched junction nucleotides: 3. Per germline, CDR1 SGDLS and CDR2 YYNGEE. The CDR3 DNA is TGTGCCAGCAGCGCGGGACAGATCTCCTACGAGCAGTACTTC. Translated: CASSAGQISYEQYF.

This clone has a handful of counts. This chain uses TRBV11-2 with TRBJ1-4; D remains ambiguous. Germline V gives CDR1 SGHAT, CDR2 FQNNGV. The CDR3 totals 12 residues. V dropped 3 bases and J dropped 8 bases, with 7 bases sitting between them. CDR3 nucleotides: TGTGCCAGCAGCTTGTACGGGGAAAAACTGTTTTTT. This codes for CASSLYGEKLFF.

The V call is TRBV27, the J call TRBJ1-2; 10 nucleotides align to TRBD1. Per germline, CDR1 MNHEY and CDR2 SMNVEV (reference sequence). The CDR3 contains 14 residues. J was trimmed by 4 bases and V by 7 bases; bases with no gene match: 6. DNA of the CDR3: TGTGCCAGCACCACCCGGACAGGGGGCTATGGCTACACCTTC. Protein: CASTTRTGGYGYTF.

This sequence joins TRBV9 and TRBJ2-5, with D possibly TRBD2 on 6 matching bases. Germline V CDR1 and CDR2: SGDLS, YYNGEE. This CDR3 spans 15 amino acids. V lost 0 bases, J lost 2 bases, and 11 bases lay in between. CDR3 sequence (DNA): TGTGCCAGCAGCGTAGCTGGAGGGTATCAAGAGACCCAGTACTTC. This encodes CASSVAGGYQETQYF.

The chain carries TRBV6-5 and TRBJ2-4; D is uncertain. Trimming took 0 bases from V and 0 from J, leaving 6 bases between them. Germline V CDR1 and CDR2: MNHEY, SVGAGI. This CDR3 is 15 amino acids long. CDR3 sequence: CASSYSPGAKNIQYF. Here the CDR3 DNA reads TGTGCCAGCAGTTACTCCCCGGGAGCCAAAAACATTCAGTACTTC.

V gene TRBV5-1 combines with J gene TRBJ2-7; a weak D match, TRBD1 (5 bases). In germline, CDR1 is SGHRS, CDR2 YFSETQ. The CDR3 is made up of 14 amino acids. V lost 4 bases and J lost 3, with 14 bases in between. CDR3 in DNA: TGCGCCAGCAGCCCGACAGATAACTACTACGAGCAGTACTTC. Amino acids: CASSPTDNYYEQYF.

In this sample, this clone turned up once. The chain is built from TRBV5-1 and TRBJ1-1; D is unresolved. The CDR3 runs to 15 residues. V shed 0 bases and J shed 2 bases, with 11 bases lying between them. Per germline, CDR1 SGHRS and CDR2 YFSETQ. The CDR3 DNA reads TGCGCCAGCAGCTTGGAAAGGGCAGCCAACACTGAAGCTTTCTTT. Amino acids: CASSLERAANTEAFF. The entire variable domain, with the rest obtained from reference TRBV5-1 and TRBJ1-1, is as follows: KAGVTQTPRYLIKTRGQQVTLSCSPISGHRSVSWYQQTPGQGLQFLFEYFSETQRNKGNFPGRFSGRQFSNSRSEMNVSTLELGDSALYLCASSLERAANTEAFFGQGTRLTVV.

The rearrangement joins TRBV2 to TRBJ1-6, with 7 bases that match TRBD1. CDR3 length equals 18 residues. Germline V gene lookup returns CDR1 SNHLY and CDR2 FYNNEI. The junction had 10 bases not matched to a gene; V was cut back by 5 bases and J by 0 bases. The CDR3 loop is CASSILQGKGSYNSPLHF. The CDR3 coding sequence is TGTGCCAGCAGTATCTTACAGGGGAAAGGCTCCTATAATTCACCCCTCCACTTT.

This clone was detected only a few times. The V gene is TRBV27, the J gene TRBJ1-6, with 10 nucleotides matching TRBD1. Losses at the gene ends were 4 bases for V and 13 bases for J; bases not matched to a gene: 7. The germline V gene has CDR1 MNHEY and CDR2 SMNVEV (reference sequence). The CDR3 is 14 amino acids. The CDR3 DNA is TGTGCCAGCAGTTGGGACAGGGGAGGCGGTCCCCTCCACTTT. Encoded protein: CASSWDRGGGPLHF.

The V and J genes are TRBV28 and TRBJ1-5; TRBD1 agrees at 8 bases. Germline V gene sequence: CDR1 MDHEN, CDR2 SYDVKM. The CDR3 has 15 residues. The V and J ends lost 6 bases and 3 bases, in that order; junction bases with no gene match: 7. As DNA, the CDR3 is TGTGCCAGCAGCACCGCGGACAGGGACAATCAGCCCCAGCATTTT. Amino acid sequence: CASSTADRDNQPQHF.

V is TRBV9 and J is TRBJ1-3; tentative D call: TRBD1 (5 bases). CDR1 and CDR2 (germline): SGDLS, YYNGEE. CDR3 length: 17 amino acids. The V and J ends lost 3 bases and 0 bases respectively, with 16 bases between them. DNA for the CDR3: TGTGCCAGCAGCGCCGCTTTGGGACCCCGCTCTGGAAACACCATATATTTT. Protein product: CASSAALGPRSGNTIYF.

The V gene is TRBV2, the J gene TRBJ2-7; D unresolved. CDR1 and CDR2 (germline): SNHLY, FYNNEI. This CDR3 comprises 14 residues. V shed 8 bases and J shed 2 bases, with 16 bases lying between them. The CDR3 sequence is CASRSVGVTYEQYF. The CDR3 DNA reads as TGTGCCAGCCGTTCGGTAGGAGTTACCTACGAGCAGTACTTC.

As for this clone: This specimen includes other DNA sequences encoding the same CDR3. The J gene is TRBJ2-7, the V gene TRBV10-2; D is unresolved. V lost 8 bases and J lost 3, with 8 bases in between. Germline V gene data show CDR1 as WSHSY and CDR2 as SAAADI. This CDR3 comprises 11 residues. The CDR3 protein is CASGFLYEQYF. The CDR3 region has the DNA TGCGCCAGCGGCTTTCTCTACGAGCAGTACTTC.

V and J are TRBV7-2 and TRBJ1-4, with 9 bases fitting TRBD1. CDR1 and CDR2 from the germline V gene are SGHTA and FQGNSA. The J segment lost 7 bases and the V segment lost 2 bases, leaving 5 bases of the junction unmatched. The CDR3 has 15 residues. The CDR3 loop reads CASSLQTGGGEKLFF. In nucleotides, the CDR3 is TGTGCCAGCAGCTTACAGACAGGGGGTGGTGAAAAACTGTTTTTT. Complete variable domain (other parts from reference TRBV7-2 and TRBJ1-4): GAGVSQSPSNKVTEKGKDVELRCDPISGHTALYWYRQSLGQGLEFLIYFQGNSAPDKSGLPSDRFSAERTGGSVSTLTIQRTQQEDSAVYLCASSLQTGGGEKLFFGSGTQLSVL.

This clone was found a few times. The chain links TRBV7-2 to TRBJ1-1; D gene uncertain. This CDR3 contains 16 residues. Per the germline V gene, CDR1 is SGHTA and CDR2 is FQGNSA. The germline V and J ends were trimmed by 6 bases and 0 bases, with 17 bases remaining between them. In DNA, the CDR3 is TGTGCCAGCAGTAAATCGTCGACGGCCATGAACACTGAAGCTTTCTTT. Its translation: CASSKSSTAMNTEAFF.

As DNA, the CDR3 is TGTGCCAGCAGTCGTACAGGGACAGGAGAGACCCAGTACTTC. Protein sequence: CASSRTGTGETQYF. V is TRBV7-2 and J is TRBJ2-5, with TRBD1 matching over 8 bases. Germline values: CDR1 SGHTA, CDR2 FQGNSA. This CDR3 has 14 residues. Losses at the gene ends were 6 bases for V and 4 bases for J; bases not matched to a gene: 7.

The chain carries TRBV18 and TRBJ2-5; D is uncertain. Trimming removed 6 bases at V and 2 bases at J, with 10 bases between. The CDR3 runs 13 residues. Germline CDR1 KGHSH, CDR2 LQKENI. CDR3 sequence reads: CASSSVGQETQYF. As DNA, the CDR3 is TGTGCCAGCTCCTCAGTAGGACAAGAGACCCAGTACTTC.

This clone was picked up one time. The chain recombines TRBV6-5 with TRBJ2-3, with a weak D call TRBD1 (5 bases). The CDR3 loop spans 14 amino acids. Trimming shortened V by 4 bases and J by 7 bases, and 15 bases separated the two germline ends. Germline V gene sequence: CDR1 MNHEY, CDR2 SVGAGI. The CDR3 loop is CASSSGVDTYTQYF. CDR3 nucleotides: TGTGCCAGCAGTTCTGGTGTGGACACTTATACGCAGTATTTT.

The genes are TRBV7-9 and TRBJ1-2; D is uncertain. Germline V gene data show CDR1 as SEHNR and CDR2 as FQNEAQ (reference sequence). The CDR3 sequence is 14 residues long. V lost 3 bases and J lost 4, with 12 bases in between. The CDR3 is CASSLVQKPYGYTF. CDR3 nucleotides: TGTGCCAGCAGCTTGGTACAGAAGCCCTATGGCTACACCTTC.

The gene calls are TRBV18 and TRBJ2-7, with D hard to call. Deletions cut 0 bases from V and 4 bases from J, with 13 bases between. Per the germline V gene, CDR1 is KGHSH and CDR2 is LQKENI. The CDR3 runs 15 residues. DNA of the CDR3: TGTGCCAGCTCACCACCAGTTGTTGGTCCGTACGAGCAGTACTTC. Its protein is CASSPPVVGPYEQYF.

The rearrangement links TRBV19 to TRBJ2-5; no definite D call. V was trimmed by 6 bases and J by 3 bases, leaving 11 bases between them. Germline CDR1 and CDR2: LNHDA and SQIVND (reference sequence). The CDR3 spans 13 residues. The CDR3 coding sequence is TGTGCCAGTAGCGACTCCTCTAAAGAGACCCAGTACTTC. Protein: CASSDSSKETQYF.

This clone was counted once. J is TRBJ2-1 and V is TRBV9; no clear D. Trimming stripped 8 bases from V and 7 bases from J, with 10 bases between. CDR1 SGDLS and CDR2 YYNGEE come from the germline V gene. This CDR3 contains 11 residues. The CDR3 DNA is TGTGCCAGTGGGCTGAGAAATGAGCAGTTCTTC. Translating it yields CASGLRNEQFF.

V usage is TRBV4-3 and J usage is TRBJ1-5, with D maybe TRBD1 (6 bases). CDR1 LGHNA and CDR2 YSLEER come from the germline V gene. The CDR3 runs to 15 residues. V lost 3 bases to trimming and J lost 3 bases, with 12 bases between them. The CDR3 loop reads CASSQETGSNQPQHF. In nucleotides, the CDR3 is TGCGCCAGCAGCCAGGAAACAGGGTCCAATCAGCCCCAGCATTTT.

The V and J genes are TRBV4-1 and TRBJ2-2; TRBD2 is a possible D gene (6 bases). V lost 0 bases, J lost 7 bases, and 18 bases lay in between. The CDR3 length is 17 residues. The germline V gene encodes CDR1 MGHRA and CDR2 YSYEKL. For the CDR3, the DNA is TGCGCCAGCAGCCAAGACCCCGGAGGGGCGGAGAACGGGGAGCTGTTTTTT. Translated: CASSQDPGGAENGELFF.

The rearrangement links TRBV10-1 to TRBJ1-3; D unclear. This CDR3 is built from 13 residues. Trimming stripped 3 bases from V and 0 bases from J, with 3 bases between. Germline CDR1 reads WNHNN; CDR2 reads SYGVQD (reference sequence). The DNA of the CDR3 is TGCGCCAGCAGTGAATTCTCTGGAAACACCATATATTTT. Protein product: CASSEFSGNTIYF.

V is TRBV5-1 and J is TRBJ2-7, with 11 bases identical to TRBD2. The trim removed 0 bases at V and 6 bases at J, leaving 2 bases unmatched. The CDR3 consists of 14 residues. Germline CDR1 SGHRS, CDR2 YFSETQ. The CDR3 reads CASSLEGLAGEQYF. The DNA of the CDR3 is TGCGCCAGCAGCTTGGAAGGACTAGCGGGCGAGCAGTACTTC.

This clone was seen a single time. The chain employs TRBV7-2 and TRBJ2-7; 8 nucleotides agree with TRBD1. The germline gives CDR1 SGHTA, CDR2 FQGNSA. This CDR3 has 15 amino acids. V dropped 2 bases and J dropped 6; count of bases not matched to a gene: 9. For the CDR3, the DNA is TGTGCCAGCAGCTTACGGGACAGGAACAAGGGCGAGCAGTACTTC. Amino acid sequence: CASSLRDRNKGEQYF.

The chain couples TRBV11-3 to TRBJ2-2, with TRBD2 as a possible D gene (7 bases). V was cut by 5 bases and J by 3 bases, with 13 bases left in between. Germline CDR1 is SGHNT and CDR2 is YENEEA. This CDR3 is built from 15 residues. The CDR3 sequence: CASSKGGPHTGELFF. The DNA of the CDR3 is TGTGCCAGCAGCAAGGGGGGGCCCCACACCGGGGAGCTGTTTTTT.

This rearrangement joins TRBV7-2 to TRBJ1-2; TRBD1 might be the D (6 bases). The V gene lost 5 bases and the J gene lost 1 base, with 23 bases spanning the gap. Per the germline V gene, CDR1 is SGHTA and CDR2 is FQGNSA. The CDR3 has 18 amino acids. For the CDR3, the DNA is TGTGCCAGCAGCAGGGTGGGGACAACTACTTCCTTTAACTATGGCTACACCTTC. Its translation: CASSRVGTTTSFNYGYTF.

This chain connects TRBV4-3 to TRBJ2-5, with TRBD1 matching 9 bases. The CDR3 totals 13 residues. Germline-derived CDR1 and CDR2 are LGHNA and YSLEER. With 8 bases clipped from V and 4 bases from J, the junction kept 5 bases outside the gene matches. DNA of the CDR3: TGCGCCAGCGGACAGGGGCGTTCAGAGACCCAGTACTTC. Translating gives CASGQGRSETQYF.